The 11 T cell receptor beta chains below were found in one sample sequenced in a study of blood T cell repertoires in COVID-19. Clones were sequenced by immunoSEQ multiplex PCR, and TCRdb holds only the in-frame ones, with some missing. In the table there are about 140,000 clones, 80% to 90% of which are singletons. The sample taken for sequencing was PBMCs or T cells enriched from blood (not recorded which). The receptors were sampled from a woman in her forties or fifties with acute COVID-19.

The J gene is TRBJ1-1, the V gene TRBV6-5; D is perhaps TRBD1 (6 bases). There are 13 residues in the CDR3. CDR1 MNHEY and CDR2 SVGAGI come from the germline V gene. The V and J ends lost 2 bases and 7 bases respectively, with 11 bases between them. This CDR3 is CASSYRGAGEAFF. CDR3 coding DNA: TGTGCCAGCAGTTACCGGGGGGCTGGTGAAGCTTTCTTT.

The chain is built from TRBV3-1 (or the pseudogene TRBV3-2) and TRBJ1-3; D is possibly TRBD1 (5 bases). The CDR3 spans 14 residues. The V and J ends lost 2 bases and 2 bases respectively, with 7 bases between them. The germline gives CDR1 LGHDT, CDR2 YNNKEL (reference sequence). The CDR3 coding sequence is TGTGCCAGCAGCCAAAGGACAACTGGAAACACCATATATTTT. Translated, it gives CASSQRTTGNTIYF.

The J gene is TRBJ2-7, the V gene TRBV5-8, with 9 bases that match TRBD2. This CDR3 is built from 17 residues. The germline V gene encodes CDR1 SGHTS and CDR2 YDEGEE. V shed 4 bases, J shed 5 bases, and the junction held 16 bases outside the gene matches. The CDR3 is CASSRGTSLSLGDEQYF. For the CDR3, the DNA is TGTGCCAGCAGCCGGGGGACTAGCTTGAGTTTGGGCGACGAGCAGTACTTC.

The chain combines TRBV21-1 with TRBJ1-2. TRBV21-1 is designated a pseudogene. The CDR3 is 15 residues long. This chain's CDR3 is CASSKACSPRYGYTF. CDR3 DNA sequence: TGTGCCAGCAGCAAAGCTTGCTCTCCACGGTATGGCTACACCTTC.

This CDR3 is CASSPPESGQVSEAFF. The CDR3 nucleotides are TGTGCCAGCAGCCCCCCCGAATCGGGACAGGTGTCTGAAGCTTTCTTT. This chain connects TRBV7-9 to TRBJ1-1; 8 bases agree with TRBD1. V lost 5 bases and J lost 6; bases outside the gene matches: 14. Per germline, CDR1 SEHNR and CDR2 FQNEAQ (reference sequence). This CDR3 is built from 16 residues. Drawing the rest from reference TRBV7-9 and TRBJ1-1, the complete variable domain is DTGVSQNPRHKITKRGQNVTFRCDPISEHNRLYWYRQTLGQGPEFLTYFQNEAQLEKSRLLSDRFSAERPKGSFSTLEIQRTEQGDSAMYLCASSPPESGQVSEAFFGQGTRLTVV.

V gene TRBV28 combines with J gene TRBJ1-2, with a possible D match to TRBD1 (6 bases). Trimming pared 4 bases from V and 0 bases from J, leaving 12 bases between. Germline V gene lookup returns CDR1 MDHEN and CDR2 SYDVKM. This CDR3 has 15 amino acids. The DNA for the CDR3 is TGTGCCAGCAGTTCGTGGACAGCCGCTAACTATGGCTACACCTTC. Translating gives CASSSWTAANYGYTF.

CDR3 nucleotides: TGTGCCAGCAGCTTAAAGGCGGGAGGGCCCTACGAGCAGTACTTC. The encoded protein is CASSLKAGGPYEQYF. This chain connects TRBV7-3 to TRBJ2-7; 9 bases align to TRBD2. This CDR3 region has 15 residues. V dropped 1 base and J dropped 2; count of bases not matched to a gene: 3. CDR1 is SGHTA, CDR2 FQGTGA, per germline.

The chain uses TRBV28 and TRBJ1-1; D not certain. The CDR3 is 12 residues long. V was shortened by 2 bases and J by 5 bases, with 6 bases between the two germline ends. Germline loops: CDR1 MDHEN, CDR2 SYDVKM. The CDR3 sequence is CASSLEGTEAFF. DNA for the CDR3: TGTGCCAGCAGTTTAGAGGGTACTGAAGCTTTCTTT.

V gene TRBV6-5 combines with J gene TRBJ2-3; 7 nucleotides align to TRBD1. Germline V gives CDR1 MNHEY, CDR2 SVGAGI. The CDR3 runs to 13 residues. Trimming cost V 6 bases and J 2 bases; bases outside gene matches: 2. Here the CDR3 reads CASSQGDTDTQYF. The DNA of the CDR3 is TGTGCCAGCAGCCAGGGGGACACAGATACGCAGTATTTT.

The CDR3 sequence: CASSEAIGSNQPQHF. The CDR3, as DNA: TGTGCCAGCAGTGAAGCGATCGGGTCCAATCAGCCCCAGCATTTT. The chain is built from TRBV6-1 and TRBJ1-5; D is undetermined. The V end was cut by 0 bases, the J end by 3 bases, with 9 bases between. Germline V CDR1 and CDR2: MNHNS, SASEGT. The CDR3 has 15 residues.

V usage is TRBV18 and J usage is TRBJ2-2; 8 nucleotides line up with TRBD1. Germline V CDR1 and CDR2: KGHSH, LQKENI. V trimming: 5 bases; J trimming: 4 bases; junction bases outside the gene matches: 6. This CDR3 is built from 15 residues. CDR3 region: CASSAYRGSTGELFF. The CDR3 bases are TGTGCCAGCTCAGCATACAGGGGGAGCACCGGGGAGCTGTTTTTT. The variable domain in full, completed from reference TRBV18 and TRBJ2-2, reads NAGVMQNPRHLVRRRGQEARLRCSPMKGHSHVYWYRQLPEEGLKFMVYLQKENIIDESGMPKERFSAEFPKEGPSILRIQQVVRGDSAAYFCASSAYRGSTGELFFGEGSRLTVL.